This T cell receptor (beta chain) was captured by sequencing in a study of response to subunit inactivated influenza vaccine. Study results and caveats: The authors suggested that every seasonal influenza vaccination recruits few new T cells.

The V and J ends lost 9 bases and 7 bases, in that order; junction bases with no gene match: 5. CDR3 length equals 12 residues. CDR1 is MNHNS and CDR2 is SASEGT in the germline V gene. TCRdb reprocessed the RT-PCR reads with MiXCR, giving one entry per CDR3 protein. Found here are about 530,000 distinct CDR3 sequences, 13% of them singletons; the top ten hold around 13%. This clonotype was counted between two and nine times. Its matching antigen is unknown. The sequence came from a man in his forties or fifties who received an inactivated influenza vaccine. The chain links TRBV6-1 to TRBJ2-7, with 11 nucleotides matching TRBD1. The input for sequencing was PBMCs from blood, taken 40 to 50 days after vaccination. For the CDR3, the DNA is TGTGCCAGAGGGACAGGGGGGGTGGAGCAGTACTTC. Amino acid sequence: CARGTGGVEQYF.